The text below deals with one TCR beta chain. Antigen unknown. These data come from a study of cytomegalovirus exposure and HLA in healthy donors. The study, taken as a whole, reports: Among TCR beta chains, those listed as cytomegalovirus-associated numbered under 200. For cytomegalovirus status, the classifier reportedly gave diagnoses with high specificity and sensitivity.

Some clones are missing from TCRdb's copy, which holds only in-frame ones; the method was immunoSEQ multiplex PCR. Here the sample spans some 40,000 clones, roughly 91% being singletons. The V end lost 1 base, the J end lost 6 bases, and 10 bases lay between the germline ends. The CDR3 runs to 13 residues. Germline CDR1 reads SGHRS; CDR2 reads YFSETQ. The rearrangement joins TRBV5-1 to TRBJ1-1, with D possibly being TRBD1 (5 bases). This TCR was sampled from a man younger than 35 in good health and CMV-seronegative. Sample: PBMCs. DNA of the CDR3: TGCGCCAGCAGCTTGCTCACGGGGGCTGAAGCTTTCTTT. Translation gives CASSLLTGAEAFF.